These 15 T cell receptor beta chains originate from one sample sequenced in a study of cytomegalovirus exposure and HLA in healthy donors. The PCR contained 60 Vbeta and 13 Jbeta primers. Some clones are missing from TCRdb's copy, which holds only in-frame ones; the method was immunoSEQ multiplex PCR. The sample lists approximately 200,000 clones, approximately 84% occurring once. Sequencing input: PBMCs. Receptor source: a woman aged 25 to 39 in good health and CMV-seropositive.

The genes are TRBV4-1 and TRBJ1-2; the match to TRBD1 covers 7 bases. Trimming at V came to 4 bases and at J to 1 base, leaving 12 bases not matched to a gene. The V gene's germline CDR1 is MGHRA and CDR2 YSYEKL. CDR3 size: 17 residues. CDR3 residues: CASSPDYRRQGNYGYTF. CDR3 nucleotides: TGCGCCAGCAGCCCGGACTATAGGCGACAGGGTAACTATGGCTACACCTTC.

This clone was counted once. V is TRBV10-3 and J is TRBJ2-1; a weak D match, TRBD2 (6 bases). The CDR3 loop spans 14 amino acids. Trimming cost V 0 bases and J 8 bases, with 11 bases left between them. Germline CDR1 reads ENHRY; CDR2 reads SYGVKD. The CDR3 loop is CAISESGGFDEQFF. The CDR3 coding sequence is TGTGCCATCAGTGAGTCTGGGGGGTTCGATGAGCAGTTCTTC.

The chain couples TRBV9 to TRBJ2-7, with TRBD2 matching 10 bases. The CDR3 length is 15 residues. After removal of 4 bases from V and 2 bases from J, the junction contained 6 bases not matched to a gene. Germline V CDR1 and CDR2: SGDLS, YYNGEE. The DNA of the CDR3 is TGTGCCAGCAGCTTCGGGACTAGCGAAGCCTACGAGCAGTACTTC. The encoded protein is CASSFGTSEAYEQYF. Full variable domain (remainder filled in from reference TRBV9 and TRBJ2-7): DSGVTQTPKHLITATGQRVTLRCSPRSGDLSVYWYQQSLDQGLQFLIQYYNGEERAKGNILERFSAQQFPDLHSELNLSSLELGDSALYFCASSFGTSEAYEQYFGPGTRLTVT.

The rearrangement joins TRBV9 to TRBJ2-3; possible D gene TRBD2, 6 bases. V was clipped by 3 bases and J by 0 bases, with 17 bases between them. The germline V gene encodes CDR1 SGDLS and CDR2 YYNGEE. The CDR3 is 17 residues long. This CDR3 is CASSANQQRASTDTQYF. The CDR3 nucleotides are TGTGCCAGCAGCGCAAATCAGCAGCGGGCTAGCACAGATACGCAGTATTTT.

The J gene is TRBJ2-7, the V gene TRBV5-8; 10 bases are a match to TRBD2. The CDR3 is 14 residues long. CDR1 and CDR2 from the germline V gene are SGHTS and YDEGEE. V shed 6 bases, J shed 6 bases, and the junction held 9 bases outside the gene matches. CDR3 sequence reads: CASTQRGGLREQYF. The CDR3 DNA reads as TGTGCCAGCACCCAGCGGGGGGGCCTTCGCGAGCAGTACTTC. The full variable domain, rest sourced from reference TRBV5-8 and TRBJ2-7, is EAGVTQSPTHLIKTRGQQATLRCSPISGHTSVYWYQQALGLGLQFLLWYDEGEERNRGNFPPRFSGRQFPNYSSELNVNALELEDSALYLCASTQRGGLREQYFGPGTRLTVT.

The chain links TRBV6-5 to TRBJ1-1; D remains ambiguous. This CDR3 comprises 14 residues. Germline CDR1 is MNHEY and CDR2 is SVGAGI. Trimming took 8 bases from V and 0 from J, leaving 13 bases between them. CDR3 in amino acids: CASEPSGLNTEAFF. In DNA form, the CDR3 reads TGTGCCAGCGAACCCTCGGGGTTGAACACTGAAGCTTTCTTT.

This chain uses TRBV15 with TRBJ2-3; 9 nucleotides match TRBD2. The trim removed 5 bases at V and 5 bases at J, leaving 5 bases unmatched. The CDR3 covers 14 residues. Germline values: CDR1 LNHNV, CDR2 YYDKDF (reference sequence). The CDR3 region has the DNA TGTGCCACCAGCGAGGGACTAGCCGTAGATACGCAGTATTTT. Translated, it gives CATSEGLAVDTQYF. Variable domain in full (rest from reference TRBV15 and TRBJ2-3): DAMVIQNPRYQVTQFGKPVTLSCSQTLNHNVMYWYQQKSSQAPKLLFHYYDKDFNNEADTPDNFQSRRPNTSFCFLDIRSPGLGDTAMYLCATSEGLAVDTQYFGPGTRLTVL.

The CDR3 loop reads CASSLSGSTGEQYF. The CDR3 region has the DNA TGTGCCAGCAGCTTATCTGGATCGACGGGTGAGCAGTACTTC. V and J are TRBV11-3 and TRBJ2-7, with D unresolved. From germline, CDR1 is SGHNT and CDR2 YENEEA. The CDR3 is 14 residues long. Trimming shortened V by 2 bases and J by 7 bases, and 15 bases separated the two germline ends.

This clone has more than one count but fewer than ten. The CDR3 protein is CAIRTRNTGELFF. The DNA for the CDR3 is TGTGCCATCAGGACTAGGAACACCGGGGAGCTGTTTTTT. The chain carries TRBV10-3 and TRBJ2-2; D is perhaps TRBD2 (6 bases). Germline V CDR1 and CDR2: ENHRY, SYGVKD. V dropped 6 bases and J dropped 1 base, with 6 bases sitting between them. This CDR3 has 13 amino acids.

This sequence joins TRBV7-2 and TRBJ2-5, with D perhaps TRBD2 (6 bases). This CDR3 is built from 14 residues. CDR1 is SGHTA and CDR2 is FQGNSA in the germline V gene. Deletions cut 5 bases from V and 4 bases from J, with 14 bases between. CDR3 DNA: TGTGCCAGCAGCCCTCGACTAGTCCGAGAGACCCAGTACTTC. Protein product: CASSPRLVRETQYF.

The gene calls are TRBV2 and TRBJ1-2; D gene unclear. Germline CDR1 is SNHLY and CDR2 is FYNNEI. Trimming removed 8 bases from V and 8 bases from J, with 18 bases in between. This CDR3 has 13 residues. This CDR3 is CASRGGQVVGYTF. CDR3 DNA sequence: TGTGCCAGCCGGGGTGGGCAGGTGGTCGGCTACACCTTC.

This clone has only one observation. The V and J genes are TRBV10-3 and TRBJ1-5; TRBD1 agrees at 7 bases. Per the germline V gene, CDR1 is ENHRY and CDR2 is SYGVKD. Trimming removed 2 bases from V and 0 bases from J; junction bases left unmatched: 1. The CDR3 runs 15 residues. CDR3 bases: TGTGCCATCAGTGAGGGACAGGATAGCAATCAGCCCCAGCATTTT. Translation: CAISEGQDSNQPQHF.

This clone was recorded only once. The CDR3: CASSDIGELFF. The DNA for the CDR3 is TGTGCCAGCAGCGACATCGGGGAGCTGTTTTTT. This chain links TRBV9 with TRBJ2-2; the D is unclear. Looked up from germline, CDR1 is SGDLS and CDR2 is YYNGEE. V was trimmed by 3 bases and J by 7 bases, leaving 4 bases between them. The CDR3 contains 11 residues.

This clone was recorded a few times. This rearrangement joins TRBV4-3 to TRBJ2-3, with D unclear. Germline assignment: CDR1 LGHNA and CDR2 YSLEER. V shed 1 base and J shed 6 bases, with 8 bases lying between them. This CDR3 is built from 13 residues. Here the CDR3 DNA reads TGCGCCAGCAGCCAAGGAGTTTCCGATACGCAGTATTTT. Protein: CASSQGVSDTQYF.

The chain joins TRBV28 to TRBJ2-6, with D perhaps TRBD2 (6 bases). V shed 5 bases and J shed 1 base, with 9 bases lying between them. This CDR3 contains 15 residues. Germline V gene data show CDR1 as MDHEN and CDR2 as SYDVKM. CDR3 nucleotides: TGTGCCAGCAGTCCAGGGAGGTCTGGGGCCAACGTCCTGACTTTC. Amino acids: CASSPGRSGANVLTF.